Listed below are T cell receptor beta chains from one sample, sequenced in a study of cytomegalovirus exposure and HLA in healthy donors. Some clones are missing from TCRdb's copy, which holds only in-frame ones; the method was immunoSEQ multiplex PCR. The table lists more than 150,000 clones, around 80% of them singletons. Sequencing input: PBMCs. These receptors all come from a girl aged 5-17 years in good health and CMV-seropositive. The CDR3 runs from the conserved cysteine through the conserved F or W. The order of the fields is J gene, D gene, clone size, V gene, CDR3 protein, CDR3 DNA. The D gene is left open where the match is weak. The size field is filled for only some rows; it gives once, few, many or a size class.

TRBJ2-1	TRBD1	NA	TRBV11-1	CASSLRQGAWNEQFF	TGTGCCAGCAGCTTACGACAGGGGGCATGGAATGAGCAGTTCTTC
TRBJ1-3	NA	NA	TRBV6-5	CASSSDRNSGNTIYF	TGTGCCAGCAGTTCCGACAGGAACTCTGGAAACACCATATATTTT
TRBJ2-3	TRBD2	NA	TRBV2	CASRFGASGSRDTQYF	TGTGCCAGCAGGTTCGGGGCTAGCGGGAGTAGGGATACGCAGTATTTT
TRBJ2-5	TRBD2	NA	TRBV10-3	CAISEGLAGGPRETQYF	TGTGCCATCAGTGAGGGACTAGCGGGAGGGCCAAGAGAGACCCAGTACTTC
TRBJ1-1	NA	NA	TRBV7-2	CASSLQVGGNTEAFF	TGTGCCAGCAGCCTCCAGGTCGGGGGGAACACTGAAGCTTTCTTT
TRBJ1-2	NA	NA	TRBV29-1	CSALGTGDVGYTF	TGCAGCGCCCTAGGGACGGGGGACGTGGGCTACACCTTC
TRBJ2-3	TRBD2	once	TRBV19	CASSNHGTSGSRLSTDTQYF	TGTGCCAGTAGCAACCACGGGACTAGCGGGAGTCGCCTGAGCACAGATACGCAGTATTTT
TRBJ2-7	NA	NA	TRBV4-1	CASSPGTYTYEQYF	TGCGCCAGCAGCCCTGGGACATACACCTACGAGCAGTACTTC
TRBJ1-1	NA	NA	TRBV7-2	CASSLYRGNTEAFF	TGTGCCAGCAGCTTATACCGAGGGAACACTGAAGCTTTCTTT
TRBJ2-2	TRBD1	NA	TRBV18	CASSPQPGQGAGELFF	TGTGCCAGCTCACCACAGCCGGGACAGGGCGCCGGGGAGCTGTTTTTT
TRBJ2-1	TRBD2	NA	TRBV10-3	CAILRLASNEQFF	TGTGCCATCCTTCGACTAGCGAGCAATGAGCAGTTCTTC
TRBJ2-5	NA	few	TRBV25-1	CASSVAPSGEPQETQYF	TGTGCCAGCAGTGTTGCCCCTTCCGGGGAGCCGCAAGAGACCCAGTACTTC
TRBJ2-7	TRBD2	NA	TRBV10-2	CASRDGTSGRRSAYEQYF	TGCGCCAGCAGGGACGGGACTAGCGGGAGGAGAAGCGCCTACGAGCAGTACTTC
TRBJ2-5	TRBD1	once	TRBV5-1	CASSLETGLLQETQYF	TGCGCCAGCAGCTTGGAGACAGGGTTACTACAAGAGACCCAGTACTTC
TRBJ2-2	NA	NA	TRBV5-1	CASSLDPPGNTNTGELFF	TGCGCCAGCAGCTTGGACCCCCCAGGAAATACAAACACCGGGGAGCTGTTTTTT
TRBJ2-2	NA	NA	TRBV29-1	CSVEDLRANTGELFF	TGCAGCGTTGAAGATCTTCGAGCGAACACCGGGGAGCTGTTTTTT
TRBJ2-2	TRBD1	NA	TRBV10-1	CASSGQGKTNTGELFF	TGCGCCAGCAGTGGACAGGGGAAAACGAACACCGGGGAGCTGTTTTTT
TRBJ2-1	TRBD2	NA	TRBV11-2	CASSSGSTYNEQFF	TGTGCCAGCAGTAGCGGGTCTACCTACAATGAGCAGTTCTTC
TRBJ2-7	TRBD1	NA	TRBV5-1	CASSSRQGVTNEQYF	TGCGCCAGCAGCTCCCGACAGGGTGTGACCAACGAGCAGTACTTC
TRBJ1-1	NA	NA	TRBV25-1	CASSRGTEAFF	TGTGCCAGCAGTAGGGGGACTGAAGCTTTCTTT
TRBJ2-2	TRBD2	NA	TRBV18	CASSPDTSGSNTGELFF	TGTGCCAGCTCACCAGATACTAGCGGGTCGAACACCGGGGAGCTGTTTTTT
TRBJ2-3	TRBD2	NA	TRBV30	CAWSDWASGGSDTQYF	TGTGCCTGGAGTGATTGGGCTAGCGGGGGGTCAGATACGCAGTATTTT
TRBJ1-2	NA	NA	TRBV5-1	CASSLGLTRVDGYTF	TGCGCCAGCAGCTTGGGCTTAACCAGGGTCGACGGCTACACCTTC
TRBJ2-7	TRBD2	NA	TRBV13	CASSPISGSVVAYEQYF	TGTGCCAGCAGCCCAATTAGCGGGAGTGTGGTGGCCTACGAGCAGTACTTC
TRBJ1-4	TRBD1	NA	TRBV5-1	CASSLDGTGSFANEKLFF	TGCGCCAGCAGCTTGGACGGGACAGGGTCCTTCGCTAATGAAAAACTGTTTTTT
TRBJ1-2	NA	once	TRBV4-1	CASSQSGGTVNYGYTF	TGCGCCAGCAGCCAATCGGGAGGGACCGTCAACTATGGCTACACCTTC
TRBJ1-2	NA	NA	TRBV20-1	CSAESYYGYTF	TGCAGTGCTGAGAGCTACTATGGCTACACCTTC
TRBJ2-1	TRBD2	many	TRBV13	CASRPRGGSVREQFF	TGTGCCAGCAGACCTCGGGGGGGGTCGGTGCGTGAGCAGTTCTTC
TRBJ2-3	TRBD2	NA	TRBV5-1	CASSLNLLAGVGDTQYF	TGCGCCAGCAGCTTGAATCTGCTAGCGGGAGTGGGGGATACGCAGTATTTT
TRBJ1-2	NA	NA	TRBV5-6	CASSFRSTGSGSGCTF	TGTGCCAGCAGCTTCAGATCAACAGGGTCCGGATCTGGCTGCACCTTC
TRBJ1-2	TRBD1	NA	TRBV7-9	CASSLKTTGRRGYTF	TGTGCCAGCAGCCTCAAAACGACAGGGCGGAGGGGCTACACCTTC
TRBJ2-7	NA	NA	TRBV6-5	CASSYLGGRTYEQYF	TGTGCCAGCAGTTACTTGGGGGGGCGCACCTACGAGCAGTACTTC
TRBJ2-4	TRBD1	NA	TRBV6-5	CASIQGQAKNIQYF	TGTGCCAGCATACAGGGACAGGCCAAAAACATTCAGTACTTC
TRBJ2-7	TRBD1	NA	TRBV11-2	CASSLRDRAYEQYF	TGTGCCAGCAGCTTGAGGGACAGAGCTTACGAGCAGTACTTC
TRBJ2-1	NA	NA	TRBV11-2	CASSLGRGRPTGEQFF	TGTGCCAGCAGTCTGGGGAGGGGGAGACCTACGGGTGAGCAGTTCTTC
TRBJ2-2	NA	NA	TRBV30	CAWRREINTGELFF	TGTGCCTGGAGGCGGGAAATTAACACCGGGGAGCTGTTTTTT